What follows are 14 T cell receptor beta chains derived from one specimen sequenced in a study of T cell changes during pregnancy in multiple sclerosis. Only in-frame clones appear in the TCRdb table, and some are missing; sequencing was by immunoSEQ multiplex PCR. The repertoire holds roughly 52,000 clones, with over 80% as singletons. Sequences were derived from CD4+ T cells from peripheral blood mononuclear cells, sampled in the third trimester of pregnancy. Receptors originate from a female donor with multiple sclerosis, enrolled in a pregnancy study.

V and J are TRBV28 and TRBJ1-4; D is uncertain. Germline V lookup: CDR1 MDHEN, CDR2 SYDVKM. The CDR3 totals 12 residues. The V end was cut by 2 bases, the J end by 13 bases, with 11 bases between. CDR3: CASSLIPGGLFF. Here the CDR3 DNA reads TGTGCCAGCAGTTTAATTCCGGGTGGACTGTTTTTT.

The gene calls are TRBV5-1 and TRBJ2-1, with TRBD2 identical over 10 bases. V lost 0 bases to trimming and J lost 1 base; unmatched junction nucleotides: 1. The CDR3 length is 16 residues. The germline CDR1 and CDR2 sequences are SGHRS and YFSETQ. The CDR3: CASSLEAGGSYNEQFF. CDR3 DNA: TGCGCCAGCAGCTTGGAAGCGGGAGGGTCCTACAATGAGCAGTTCTTC.

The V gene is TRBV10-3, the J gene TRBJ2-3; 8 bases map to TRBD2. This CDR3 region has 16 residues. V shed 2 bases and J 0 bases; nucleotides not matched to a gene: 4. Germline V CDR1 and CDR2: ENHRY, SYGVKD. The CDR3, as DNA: TGTGCCATCAGTGAGCGTCGGGAGGGTAGCACAGATACGCAGTATTTT. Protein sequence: CAISERREGSTDTQYF.

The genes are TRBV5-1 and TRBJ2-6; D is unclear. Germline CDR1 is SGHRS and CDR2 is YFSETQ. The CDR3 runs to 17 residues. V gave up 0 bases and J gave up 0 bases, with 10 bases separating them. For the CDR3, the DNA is TGCGCCAGCAGCTTGGGGGCAGATACCTCTGGGGCCAACGTCCTGACTTTC. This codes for CASSLGADTSGANVLTF. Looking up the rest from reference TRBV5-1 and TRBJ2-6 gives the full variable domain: KAGVTQTPRYLIKTRGQQVTLSCSPISGHRSVSWYQQTPGQGLQFLFEYFSETQRNKGNFPGRFSGRQFSNSRSEMNVSTLELGDSALYLCASSLGADTSGANVLTFGAGSRLTVL.

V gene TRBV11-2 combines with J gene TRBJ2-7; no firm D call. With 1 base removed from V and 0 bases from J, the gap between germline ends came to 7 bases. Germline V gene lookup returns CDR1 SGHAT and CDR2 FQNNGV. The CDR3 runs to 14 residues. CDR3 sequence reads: CASSLGQASYEQYF. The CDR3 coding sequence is TGTGCCAGCAGCTTAGGCCAGGCCTCCTACGAGCAGTACTTC.

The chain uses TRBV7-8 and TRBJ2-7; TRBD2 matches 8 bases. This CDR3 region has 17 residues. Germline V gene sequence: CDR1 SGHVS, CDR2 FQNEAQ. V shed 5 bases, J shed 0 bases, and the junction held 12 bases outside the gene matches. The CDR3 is CASSERSTSGISYEQYF. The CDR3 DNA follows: TGTGCCAGCAGCGAGCGGTCAACTAGCGGTATCTCCTACGAGCAGTACTTC.

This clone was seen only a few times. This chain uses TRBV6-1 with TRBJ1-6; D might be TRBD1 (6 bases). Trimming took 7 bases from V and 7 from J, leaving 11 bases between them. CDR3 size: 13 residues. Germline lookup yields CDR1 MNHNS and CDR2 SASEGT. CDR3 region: CASINTGNSPLHF. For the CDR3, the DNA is TGTGCCAGCATTAATACAGGGAATTCACCCCTCCACTTT.

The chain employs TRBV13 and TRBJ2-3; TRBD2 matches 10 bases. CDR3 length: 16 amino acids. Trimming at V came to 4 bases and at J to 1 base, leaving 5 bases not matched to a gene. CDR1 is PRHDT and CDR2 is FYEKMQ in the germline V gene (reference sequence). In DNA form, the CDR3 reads TGTGCCAGCAGCTCCCCCGGGACTAGCGGCACAGATACGCAGTATTTT. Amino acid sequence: CASSSPGTSGTDTQYF.

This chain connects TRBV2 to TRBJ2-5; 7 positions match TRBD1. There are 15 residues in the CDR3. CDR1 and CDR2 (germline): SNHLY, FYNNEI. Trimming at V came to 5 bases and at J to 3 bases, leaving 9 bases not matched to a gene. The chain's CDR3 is CASSPRGTEEETQYF. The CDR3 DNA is TGTGCCAGCAGTCCCAGGGGGACGGAAGAAGAGACCCAGTACTTC.

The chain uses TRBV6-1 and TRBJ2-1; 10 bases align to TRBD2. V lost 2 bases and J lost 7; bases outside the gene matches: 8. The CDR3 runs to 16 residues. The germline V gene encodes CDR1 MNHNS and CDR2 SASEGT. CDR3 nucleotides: TGTGCCAGCAGTGAACCGCCTAGCGGGAGAGGTAATGAGCAGTTCTTC. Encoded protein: CASSEPPSGRGNEQFF.

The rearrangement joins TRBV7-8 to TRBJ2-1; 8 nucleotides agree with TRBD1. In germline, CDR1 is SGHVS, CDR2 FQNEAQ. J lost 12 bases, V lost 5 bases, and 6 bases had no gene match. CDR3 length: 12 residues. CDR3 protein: CASSHRQGPQFF. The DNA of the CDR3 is TGTGCCAGCAGCCATCGACAGGGGCCGCAGTTCTTC.

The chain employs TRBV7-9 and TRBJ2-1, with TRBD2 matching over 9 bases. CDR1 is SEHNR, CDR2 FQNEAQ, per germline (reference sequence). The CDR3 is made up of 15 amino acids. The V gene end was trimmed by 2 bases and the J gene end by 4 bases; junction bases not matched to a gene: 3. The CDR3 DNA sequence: TGTGCCAGCAGCTTAAAACTAGCGGGTTACAATGAGCAGTTCTTC. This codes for CASSLKLAGYNEQFF.

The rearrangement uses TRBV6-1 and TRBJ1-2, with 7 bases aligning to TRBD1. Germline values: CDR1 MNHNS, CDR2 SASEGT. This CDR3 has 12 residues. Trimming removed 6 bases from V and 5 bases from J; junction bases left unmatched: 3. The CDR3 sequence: CASRQTGYGYTF. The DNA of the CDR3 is TGTGCCAGCAGACAGACAGGGTATGGCTACACCTTC.

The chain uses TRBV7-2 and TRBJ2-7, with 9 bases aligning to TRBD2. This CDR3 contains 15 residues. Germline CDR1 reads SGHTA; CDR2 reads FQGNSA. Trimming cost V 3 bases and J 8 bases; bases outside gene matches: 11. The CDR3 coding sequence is TGTGCCAGCAGCTTTAGCGGGAGAAGGGTTGAGAAGCAGTACTTC. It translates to CASSFSGRRVEKQYF.